This T cell receptor beta chain was identified in a study of control samples from healthy donors and cancer patients. CDR1 LNHNV and CDR2 YYDKDF come from the germline V gene (reference sequence). This CDR3 contains 12 residues. Using immunoSEQ multiplex PCR, the repertoire was profiled, and TCRdb retains in-frame clones only, with some absent. The profile covers approximately 92,000 clones, with 80% to 95% appearing a single time and approximately 1.5% taken by the ten largest. About this clone itself: An end of the junction does not agree with germline; a read error may underlie this.

The chain couples TRBV15 to TRBJ1-4; D not certain. The TCR was taken from a woman between 25 and 40 years old in good health. The sample consisted of blood. The CDR3 nucleotides are TGTGCCACCGGCCAGGATAATGGAAAACTGTTTTTT. Translation gives CATGQDNGKLFF.